The clone carrying this T cell receptor beta chain was counted once. What it binds is unknown. This record belongs to a study of shared clonotypes between healthy human individuals. Study conclusions and caveats: The sharing of 4.5% to 5% of naive CD4 clonotypes was seen across several donors.

V lost 6 bases and J lost 5; bases outside the gene matches: 2. The germline gives CDR1 SEHNR, CDR2 FQNEAQ (reference sequence). The CDR3 is 13 amino acids. Adults of Caucasian background living in Nashville, Tennessee made up all donors. In the study's own analysis: Quality scores were absent from the junction-only immunoSEQ sequences, so filtering differed. Assay: immunoSEQ multiplex PCR; the TCRdb copy retains only in-frame clones and omits some. The V and J calls and clone size come from that table; D and trimming were worked out from the DNA. The repertoire holds approximately 2,300,000 clones, with 85% to 95% as singletons.

The sample consisted of naive CD4+ T cells from PBMCs. Subset here: CD45RA+ positively selected. The chain employs TRBV7-9 and TRBJ2-5, with 11 bases matching TRBD2. This sequence originates from a man younger than 35 in good health. Some clones in this sample may be carry-over from other donors' samples. This CDR3 reads CASSSGRAETQYF. The DNA of the CDR3 is TGTGCCAGCAGTAGCGGGAGGGCCGAGACCCAGTACTTC.